This entry describes one TCR beta chain. What it binds is not known. There are 15 residues in the CDR3. Germline V gene lookup returns CDR1 SGDLS and CDR2 YYNGEE. Trimming took 3 bases from V and 5 from J, leaving 14 bases between them. PCR was performed a second time for about 7 to 12 cycles using a sample-barcoded 5' primer and a J-beta primer mix. TCRdb used MiXCR to reprocess the 5' RACE reads, holding one entry per CDR3 protein. The sample carries 450,000 to 700,000 distinct CDR3 sequences, 25% to 30% recorded once. PBMCs numbering at least 6.5 million were isolated per sample. The entry originates in a study of blood T cells in healthy people across ages. Findings and caveats of the study: TCR beta diversity correlated strongly with naive T cell percentage. Total diversity from one million sequenced T cells was likely underestimated.

The V and J genes are TRBV9 and TRBJ1-4, with D unresolved. The sequenced sample was blood. This clonotype was obtained from a woman aged 70-85 years in good health. The CDR3, as DNA: TGTGCCAGCAGCGCCACCGGCGGACGGAATGAAAAACTGTTTTTT. This encodes CASSATGGRNEKLFF.